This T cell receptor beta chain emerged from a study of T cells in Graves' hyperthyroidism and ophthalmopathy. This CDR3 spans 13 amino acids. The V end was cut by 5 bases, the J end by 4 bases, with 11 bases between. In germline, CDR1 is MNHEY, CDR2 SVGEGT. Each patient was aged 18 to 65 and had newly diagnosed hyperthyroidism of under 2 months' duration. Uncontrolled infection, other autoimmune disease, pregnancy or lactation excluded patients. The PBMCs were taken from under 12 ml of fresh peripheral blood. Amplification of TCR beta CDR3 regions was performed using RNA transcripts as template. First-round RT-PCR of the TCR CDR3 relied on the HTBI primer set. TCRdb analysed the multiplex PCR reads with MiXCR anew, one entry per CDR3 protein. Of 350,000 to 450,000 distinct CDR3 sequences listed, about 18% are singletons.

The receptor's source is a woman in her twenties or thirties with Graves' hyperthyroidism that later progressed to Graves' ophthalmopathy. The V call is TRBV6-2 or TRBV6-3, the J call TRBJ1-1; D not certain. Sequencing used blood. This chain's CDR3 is CASSAPYGTEAFF. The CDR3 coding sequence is TGTGCCAGCAGTGCACCATATGGCACTGAAGCTTTCTTT.